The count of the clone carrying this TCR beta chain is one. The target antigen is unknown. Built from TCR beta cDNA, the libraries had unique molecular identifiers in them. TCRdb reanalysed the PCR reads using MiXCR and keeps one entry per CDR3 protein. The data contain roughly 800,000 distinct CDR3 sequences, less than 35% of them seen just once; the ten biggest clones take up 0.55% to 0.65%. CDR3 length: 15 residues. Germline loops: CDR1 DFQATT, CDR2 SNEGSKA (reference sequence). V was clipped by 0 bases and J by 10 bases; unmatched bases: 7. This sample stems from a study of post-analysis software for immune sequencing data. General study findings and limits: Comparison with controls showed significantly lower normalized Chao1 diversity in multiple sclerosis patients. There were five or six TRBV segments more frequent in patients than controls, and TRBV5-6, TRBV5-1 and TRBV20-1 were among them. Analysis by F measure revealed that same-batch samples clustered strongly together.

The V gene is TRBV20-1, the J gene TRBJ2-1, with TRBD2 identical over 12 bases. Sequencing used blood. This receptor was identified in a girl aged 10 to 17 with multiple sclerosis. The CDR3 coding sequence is TGCAGTGCTAGAGATCCAGCTAGCGGGGGGGCAGAGCAGTTCTTC. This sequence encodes CSARDPASGGAEQFF.